Reported below is one T cell receptor (beta chain). TCRdb's copy holds only in-frame clones and misses some; the assay was immunoSEQ multiplex PCR. The sample shows tens of thousands of clones, 45% to 60% of them seen only once. This sample was taken from a study of cytotoxic CD8 clonotypes in ibrutinib-treated CLL. Study information: Enrolment comprised around 11 relapsed/refractory and about 16 treatment-naive patients; 17 to 18 were IGHV unmutated. Results showed some 25 partial and 2 complete responses; following median around 68 months, 14 remained remitted, about 12 advanced.

The sequences come from PBMCs, collected before ibrutinib treatment. The sequence was obtained from a human donor with chronic lymphocytic leukemia.

The CDR3 spells CASSFIATETQYF. DNA of the CDR3: TGTGCCAGCAGCTTCATAGCGACAGAGACCCAGTACTTC. This chain connects TRBV7-3 to TRBJ2-5; TRBD2 might be the D (5 bases). Per the germline V gene, CDR1 is SGHTA and CDR2 is FQGTGA. V shed 3 bases and J shed 4 bases, with 9 bases lying between them. This CDR3 is built from 13 residues.